The table lists the clone carrying this T cell receptor beta chain with a few counts. As handled by the study authors: Reference gene primer amplification gave nucleated cell count estimates. Some clones are missing from TCRdb's copy, which holds only in-frame ones; the method was immunoSEQ multiplex PCR. V, J and clone size are those of that table, while D and trimming were read from the DNA. Among 100,000 to 120,000 clones listed, approximately 81% were seen once. These data originate in a study of blood T cell repertoires in COVID-19. Study in general: Italy, Spain and the United States were the sources of the convalescent and acute COVID-19 samples. Sample material is recorded as cDNA or gDNA derived from T cells, B-cell-depleted T cells, or PBMCs.

Per the germline V gene, CDR1 is MDHEN and CDR2 is SYDVKM. The CDR3 runs 8 residues. The V gene is TRBV28, the J gene TRBJ1-2, with D uncertain. The sample comprised peripheral blood. This sequence was found in a man at least 80 years old with acute or convalescent COVID-19. The CDR3 nucleotides are TGTGTAGACTATGGCTACACCTTC. The encoded protein is CVDYGYTF.